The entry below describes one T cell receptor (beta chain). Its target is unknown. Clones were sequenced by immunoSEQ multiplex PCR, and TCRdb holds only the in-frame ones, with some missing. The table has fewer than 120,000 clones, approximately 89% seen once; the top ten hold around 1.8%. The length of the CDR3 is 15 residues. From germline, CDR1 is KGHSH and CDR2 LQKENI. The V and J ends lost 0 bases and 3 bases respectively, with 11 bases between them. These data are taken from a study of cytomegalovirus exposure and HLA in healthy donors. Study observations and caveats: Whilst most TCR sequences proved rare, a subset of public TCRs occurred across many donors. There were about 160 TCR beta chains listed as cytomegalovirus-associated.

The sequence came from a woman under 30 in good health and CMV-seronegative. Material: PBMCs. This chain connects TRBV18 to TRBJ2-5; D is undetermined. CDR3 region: CASSPPDGYEETQYF. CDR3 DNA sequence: TGTGCCAGCTCACCACCAGACGGGTACGAAGAGACCCAGTACTTC.